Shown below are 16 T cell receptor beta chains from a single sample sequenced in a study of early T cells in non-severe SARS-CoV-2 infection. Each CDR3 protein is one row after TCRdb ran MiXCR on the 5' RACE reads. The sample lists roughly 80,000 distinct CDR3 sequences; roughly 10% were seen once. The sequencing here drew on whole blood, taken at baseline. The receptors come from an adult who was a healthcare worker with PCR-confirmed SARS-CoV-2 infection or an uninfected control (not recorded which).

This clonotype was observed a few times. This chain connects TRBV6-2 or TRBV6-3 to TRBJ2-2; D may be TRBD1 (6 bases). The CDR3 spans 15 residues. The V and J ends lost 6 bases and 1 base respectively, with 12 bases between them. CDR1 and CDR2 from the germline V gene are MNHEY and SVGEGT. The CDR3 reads CASSHRVGNTGELFF. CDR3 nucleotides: TGTGCCAGCAGCCACAGGGTGGGGAACACCGGGGAGCTGTTTTTT.

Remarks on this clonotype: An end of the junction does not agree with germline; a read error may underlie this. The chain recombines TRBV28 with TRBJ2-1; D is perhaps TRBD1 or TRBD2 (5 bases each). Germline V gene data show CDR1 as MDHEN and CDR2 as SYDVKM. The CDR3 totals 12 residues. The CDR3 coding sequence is TGTGCCAGCAGTCCTCCGGGGCTTAACGGTTCCTTC. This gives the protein CASSPPGLNGSF.

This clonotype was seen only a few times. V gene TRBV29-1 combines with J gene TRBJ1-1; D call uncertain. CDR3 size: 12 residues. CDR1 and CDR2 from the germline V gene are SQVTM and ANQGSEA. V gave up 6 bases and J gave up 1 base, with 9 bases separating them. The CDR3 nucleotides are TGCAGCGTCCAACGGGAGAACACTGAAGCTTTCTTT. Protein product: CSVQRENTEAFF.

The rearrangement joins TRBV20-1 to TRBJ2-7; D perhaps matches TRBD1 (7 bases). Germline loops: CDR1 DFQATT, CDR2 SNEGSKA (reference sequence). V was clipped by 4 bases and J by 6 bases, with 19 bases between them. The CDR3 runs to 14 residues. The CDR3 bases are TGCAGTGCTAAGGGGGACAGAGGAGGGCCCGAGCAGTACTTC. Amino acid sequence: CSAKGDRGGPEQYF.

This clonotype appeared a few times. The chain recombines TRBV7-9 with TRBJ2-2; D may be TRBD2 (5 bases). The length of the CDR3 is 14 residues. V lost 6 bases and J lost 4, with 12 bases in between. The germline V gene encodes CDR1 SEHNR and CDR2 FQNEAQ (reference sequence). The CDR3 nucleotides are TGTGCCAGCAGGTGGCCCGGGGTCACCGGGGAGCTGTTTTTT. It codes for CASRWPGVTGELFF.

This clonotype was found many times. The CDR3 protein is CASSHRTGKIRSPETQYF. As DNA, the CDR3 is TGCGCCAGCAGCCACCGGACAGGGAAAATAAGGTCACCGGAGACCCAGTACTTC. The chain carries TRBV5-1 and TRBJ2-5, with TRBD1 identical over 8 bases. Germline V gene lookup returns CDR1 SGHRS and CDR2 YFSETQ. This CDR3 has 18 amino acids. The V and J ends lost 4 bases and 5 bases, in that order; junction bases with no gene match: 19.

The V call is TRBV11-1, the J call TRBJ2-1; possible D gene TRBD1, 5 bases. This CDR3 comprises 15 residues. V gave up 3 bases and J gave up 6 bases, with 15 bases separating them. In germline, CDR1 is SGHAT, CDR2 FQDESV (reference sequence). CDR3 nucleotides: TGTGCCAGCAGCTTGTCAGTCTTTAGGGGCAATGAGCAGTTCTTC. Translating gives CASSLSVFRGNEQFF.

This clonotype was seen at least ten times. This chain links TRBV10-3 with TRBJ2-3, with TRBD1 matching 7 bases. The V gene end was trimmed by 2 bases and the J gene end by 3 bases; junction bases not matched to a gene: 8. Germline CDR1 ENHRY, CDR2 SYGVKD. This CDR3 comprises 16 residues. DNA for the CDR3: TGTGCCATCAGTGAGCTGAAGGGGGCTGGAACAGATACGCAGTATTTT. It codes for CAISELKGAGTDTQYF.

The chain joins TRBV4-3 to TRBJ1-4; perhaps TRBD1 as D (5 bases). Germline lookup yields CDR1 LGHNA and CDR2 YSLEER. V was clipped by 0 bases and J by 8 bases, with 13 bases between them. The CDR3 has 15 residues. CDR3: CASSQDLGWGEKLFF. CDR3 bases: TGCGCCAGCAGCCAAGATTTGGGCTGGGGGGAAAAACTGTTTTTT.

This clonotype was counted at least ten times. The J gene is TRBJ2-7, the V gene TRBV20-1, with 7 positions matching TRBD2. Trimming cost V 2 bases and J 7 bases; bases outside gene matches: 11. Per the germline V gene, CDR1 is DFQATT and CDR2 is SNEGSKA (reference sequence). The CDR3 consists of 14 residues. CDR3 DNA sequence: TGCAGTGCTAGACCCGACGAGCGGGGAGGGGAGCAGTACTTC. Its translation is CSARPDERGGEQYF.

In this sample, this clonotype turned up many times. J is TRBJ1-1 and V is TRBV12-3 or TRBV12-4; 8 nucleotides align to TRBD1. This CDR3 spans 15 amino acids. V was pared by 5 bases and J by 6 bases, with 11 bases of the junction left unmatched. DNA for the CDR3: TGTGCCAGCAGTGAAACACAGGGGGGAGGCCCTGAAGCTTTCTTT. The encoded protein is CASSETQGGGPEAFF.

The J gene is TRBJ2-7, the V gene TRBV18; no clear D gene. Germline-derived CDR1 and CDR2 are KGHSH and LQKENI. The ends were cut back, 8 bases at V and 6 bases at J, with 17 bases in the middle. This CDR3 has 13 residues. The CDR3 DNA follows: TGTGCCAGCAACCCGACCCAGGTGGGCGAGCAGTACTTC. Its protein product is CASNPTQVGEQYF.

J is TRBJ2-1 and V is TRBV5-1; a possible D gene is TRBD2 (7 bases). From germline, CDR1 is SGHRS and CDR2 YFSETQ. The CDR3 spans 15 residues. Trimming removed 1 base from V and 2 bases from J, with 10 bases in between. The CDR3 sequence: CASSLMGGPYNEQFF. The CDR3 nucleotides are TGCGCCAGCAGCTTGATGGGGGGGCCCTACAATGAGCAGTTCTTC. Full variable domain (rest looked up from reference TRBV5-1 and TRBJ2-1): KAGVTQTPRYLIKTRGQQVTLSCSPISGHRSVSWYQQTPGQGLQFLFEYFSETQRNKGNFPGRFSGRQFSNSRSEMNVSTLELGDSALYLCASSLMGGPYNEQFFGPGTRLTVL.

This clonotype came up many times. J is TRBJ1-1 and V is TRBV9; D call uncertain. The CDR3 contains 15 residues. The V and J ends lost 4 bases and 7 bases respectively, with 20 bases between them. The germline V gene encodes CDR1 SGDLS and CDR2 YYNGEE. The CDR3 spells CASSLGVSTINEAFF. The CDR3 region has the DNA TGTGCCAGCAGCCTTGGGGTCAGCACAATCAATGAAGCTTTCTTT.

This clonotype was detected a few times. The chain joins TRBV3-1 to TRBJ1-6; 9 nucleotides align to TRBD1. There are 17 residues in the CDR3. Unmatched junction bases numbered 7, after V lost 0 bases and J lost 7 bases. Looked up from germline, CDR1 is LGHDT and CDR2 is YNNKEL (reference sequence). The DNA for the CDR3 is TGTGCCAGCAGCCAAGATTGGCGAGGACAGGGGAATTCACCCCTCCACTTT. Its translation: CASSQDWRGQGNSPLHF.

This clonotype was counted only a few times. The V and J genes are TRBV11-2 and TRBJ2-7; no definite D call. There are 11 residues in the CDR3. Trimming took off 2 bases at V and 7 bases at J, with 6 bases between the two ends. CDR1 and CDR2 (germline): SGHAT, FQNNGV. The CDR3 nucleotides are TGTGCCAGCAGCTTAAGAGAAGAGCAGTACTTC. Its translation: CASSLREEQYF.